Listed below are T cell receptor beta chains from one sample, sequenced in a study of beta chain features in type 1 diabetes. The method was immunoSEQ multiplex PCR; TCRdb's version includes in-frame clones alone and lacks a portion of them. The table records roughly 730,000 clones, 13% of them present only once. Sequences were obtained from naive CD4+ T cells from blood. Source of these receptors: a man younger than 35 with type 1 diabetes. The CDR3 runs from the conserved cysteine through the conserved F or W. Each record gives: V gene, J gene, clone size, D gene, CDR3 DNA, CDR3 protein. A D gene is named only where the DNA matches it firmly. Part of the rows lack a size; the others show once, few, many or a class for expanded clones.

TRBV7-9	TRBJ1-6	few	NA	TGTGCCAGCAGCTTAGCGTCCGGGAATTCACCCCTCCACTTT	CASSLASGNSPLHF
TRBV29-1	TRBJ1-1	NA	NA	TGCAGCGTTAGGGGCAGGCTGAACACTGAAGCTTTCTTT	CSVRGRLNTEAFF
TRBV18	TRBJ1-1	few	NA	TGTGCCAGCTCACCTCAATCCGGGGGCCTAGGTGAAGCTTTCTTT	CASSPQSGGLGEAFF
TRBV6-5	TRBJ1-2	few	NA	TGTGCCAGCAGTTACTCGACGGGGGCGAGCTATGGCTACACCTTC	CASSYSTGASYGYTF
TRBV28	TRBJ1-2	few	TRBD1	TGTGCCAGCATGGGACAGGGTTCTTGGGCCTATGGCTACACCTTC	CASMGQGSWAYGYTF
TRBV21-1	TRBJ2-3	NA	NA	TGTGCCACCCCGGGGGGGCGGCTCGGCACAGATACGCAGTATTTT	CATPGGRLGTDTQYF
TRBV21-1	TRBJ2-7	few	NA	TGTGCCAGCAGAGGGAGCGAGTACTTC	CASRGSEYF
TRBV30	TRBJ2-3	NA	NA	TGTGCCTGGACAACGAAAGATACGCAGTATTTT	CAWTTKDTQYF
TRBV5-6	TRBJ2-1	NA	TRBD1	TGTGCCAGCAGCTTGACCGGGACAGGGGGACATGAGCAGTTCTTC	CASSLTGTGGHEQFF
TRBV11-3	TRBJ2-5	few	NA	TGTGCCAGCAGTTCGCTTGACCATTTATACTTC	CASSSLDHLYF
TRBV6-1	TRBJ2-1	NA	NA	TGTGCCAGCAGCCGGACAGCCTACAATGAGCAGTTCTTC	CASSRTAYNEQFF
TRBV10-2	TRBJ1-4	NA	TRBD1	TGCGCCAGCAGTGAGGCGGATATGGACAGGAAACTGTTTTTT	CASSEADMDRKLFF
TRBV7-3	TRBJ2-5	few	TRBD1	TGTGCCAGCAGCTCAGGGGACAGCCAAGAGACCCAGTACTTC	CASSSGDSQETQYF